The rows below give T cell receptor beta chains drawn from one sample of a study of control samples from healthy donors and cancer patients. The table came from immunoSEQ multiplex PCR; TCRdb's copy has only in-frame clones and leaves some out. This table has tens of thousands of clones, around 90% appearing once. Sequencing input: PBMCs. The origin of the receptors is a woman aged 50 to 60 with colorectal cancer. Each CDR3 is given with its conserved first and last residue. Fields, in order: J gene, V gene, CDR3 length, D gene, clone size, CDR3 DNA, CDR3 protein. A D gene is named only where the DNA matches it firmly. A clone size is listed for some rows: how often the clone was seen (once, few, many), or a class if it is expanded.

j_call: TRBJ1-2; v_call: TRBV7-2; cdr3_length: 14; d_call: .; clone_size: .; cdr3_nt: TGTGCCAGCAGCCCTACCGGGGGCCCCTATGGCTACACCTTC; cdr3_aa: CASSPTGGPYGYTF
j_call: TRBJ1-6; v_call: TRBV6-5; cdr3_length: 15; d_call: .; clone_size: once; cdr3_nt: TGTGCCAGCAGGGCCGGGACGGTTTATAATTCACCCCTCCACTTT; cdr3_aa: CASRAGTVYNSPLHF
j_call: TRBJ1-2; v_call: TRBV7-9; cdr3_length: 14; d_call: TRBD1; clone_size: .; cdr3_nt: TGTGCCAGCAGCCGTCAAAAGGGACAGGGCGACTACACCTTC; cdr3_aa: CASSRQKGQGDYTF
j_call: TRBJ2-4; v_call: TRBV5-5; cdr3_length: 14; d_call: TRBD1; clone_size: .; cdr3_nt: TGTGCCAGCAGCCCCCGGACAGGGGAAAACATTCAGTACTTC; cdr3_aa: CASSPRTGENIQYF
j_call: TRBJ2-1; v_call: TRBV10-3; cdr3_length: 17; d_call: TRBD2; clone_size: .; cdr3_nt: TGTGCCATCAGTGAGTCGCGACGGGGGGATACCTACAATGAGCAGTTCTTC; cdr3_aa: CAISESRRGDTYNEQFF
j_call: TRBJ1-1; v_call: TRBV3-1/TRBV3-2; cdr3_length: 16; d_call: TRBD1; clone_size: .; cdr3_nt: TGTGCCAGCAGCCCCGGACAGGGGTCGGTGAACACTGAAGCTTTCTTT; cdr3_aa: CASSPGQGSVNTEAFF
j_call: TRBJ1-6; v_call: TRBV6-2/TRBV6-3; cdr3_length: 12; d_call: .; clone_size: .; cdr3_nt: TGTGCCAGCAGTTTGAATAATTCACCCCTCCACTTT; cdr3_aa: CASSLNNSPLHF
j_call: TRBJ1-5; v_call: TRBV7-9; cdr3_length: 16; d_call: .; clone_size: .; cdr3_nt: TGTGCCAGCAGTATGGGAGGGGATCCGTTAAATCAGCCCCAGCATTTT; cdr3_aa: CASSMGGDPLNQPQHF
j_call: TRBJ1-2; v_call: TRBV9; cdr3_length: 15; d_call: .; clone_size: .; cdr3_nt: TGTGCCAGCAGCGTAGCTTCCGGGTCCTCAGGCGGCTACACCTTC; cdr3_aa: CASSVASGSSGGYTF
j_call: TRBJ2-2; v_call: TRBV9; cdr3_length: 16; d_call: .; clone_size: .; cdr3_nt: TGTGCCAGCAGCGTAGAGATTCGGGGGCGAAGCGGGGAGCTGTTTTTT; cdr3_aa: CASSVEIRGRSGELFF
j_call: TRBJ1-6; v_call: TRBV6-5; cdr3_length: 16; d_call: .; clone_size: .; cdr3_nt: TGTGCCAGCAGTTACCCCAGGGGAGGGGGGAATTCACCCCTCCACTTT; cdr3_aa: CASSYPRGGGNSPLHF
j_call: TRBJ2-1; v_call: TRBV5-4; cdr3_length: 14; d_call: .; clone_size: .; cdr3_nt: TGTGCCAGCAGCCCAGATACAGGGTACAATGAGCAGTTCTTC; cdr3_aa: CASSPDTGYNEQFF
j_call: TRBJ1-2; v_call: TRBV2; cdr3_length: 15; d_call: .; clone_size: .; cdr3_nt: TGTGCCAGCAGTGAGGGTACGACAGCCGTCTATGGCTACACCTTC; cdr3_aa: CASSEGTTAVYGYTF
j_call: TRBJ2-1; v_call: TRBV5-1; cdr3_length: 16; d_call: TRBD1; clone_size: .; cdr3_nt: TGCGCCAGCAGCCTGGACAGGGCCAGCTCCTACAATGAGCAGTTCTTC; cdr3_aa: CASSLDRASSYNEQFF
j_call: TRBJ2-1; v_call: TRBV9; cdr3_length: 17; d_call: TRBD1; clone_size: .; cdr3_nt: TGTGCCAGCAGCGTAGTGGATGGGACAGGGTTAGTCAATGAGCAGTTCTTC; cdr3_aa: CASSVVDGTGLVNEQFF
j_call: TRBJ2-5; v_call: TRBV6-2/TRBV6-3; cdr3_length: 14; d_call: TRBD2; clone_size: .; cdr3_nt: TGTGCCAGCAGCTGGACTAGCTCGAAGGGGACCCAGTACTTC; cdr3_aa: CASSWTSSKGTQYF
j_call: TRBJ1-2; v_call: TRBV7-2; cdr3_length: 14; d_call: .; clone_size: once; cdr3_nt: TGTGCCAGCAGCTCGACAGCTCCCAGGGCTGGCTACACCTTC; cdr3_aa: CASSSTAPRAGYTF
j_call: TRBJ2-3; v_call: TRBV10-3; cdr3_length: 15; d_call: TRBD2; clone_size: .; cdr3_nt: TGTGCCATCTCACCAGCGGGGGGAGAGGCAGATACGCAGTATTTT; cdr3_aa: CAISPAGGEADTQYF
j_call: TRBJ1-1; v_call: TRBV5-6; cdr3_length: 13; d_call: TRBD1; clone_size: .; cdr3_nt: TGTGCCAGCTTGGGACAGGGCGGAACTGAAGCTTTCTTT; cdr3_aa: CASLGQGGTEAFF